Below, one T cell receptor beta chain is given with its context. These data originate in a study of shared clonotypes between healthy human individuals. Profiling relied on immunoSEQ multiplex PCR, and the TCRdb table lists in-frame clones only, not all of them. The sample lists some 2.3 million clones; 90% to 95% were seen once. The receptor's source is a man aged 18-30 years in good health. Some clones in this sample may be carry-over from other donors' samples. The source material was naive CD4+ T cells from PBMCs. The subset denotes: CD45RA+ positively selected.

CDR3 sequence reads: CASSQGQGYVTQYF. Written as DNA, the CDR3 is TGTGCCAGCAGCCAGGGACAGGGATACGTGACCCAGTACTTC. This chain connects TRBV7-9 to TRBJ2-5; 9 bases fit TRBD1. The V and J ends lost 5 bases and 7 bases, in that order; junction bases with no gene match: 8. CDR3 size: 14 residues. Looked up from germline, CDR1 is SEHNR and CDR2 is FQNEAQ (reference sequence). The complete variable domain, with remaining parts taken from reference TRBV7-9 and TRBJ2-5, reads DTGVSQNPRHKITKRGQNVTFRCDPISEHNRLYWYRQTLGQGPEFLTYFQNEAQLEKSRLLSDRFSAERPKGSFSTLEIQRTEQGDSAMYLCASSQGQGYVTQYFGPGTRLLVL.